This note documents a single TCR beta chain sequence. Its antigen remains unknown. The sample comes from a study of cytomegalovirus exposure and HLA in healthy donors. Whole-study context: There were over 350 genotyped donors. Of these, roughly 80% fell in the genetic ancestry cluster associated with self-reported Caucasian donors. Regarding the study as a whole: Researchers reportedly found TCR beta sequences accurately predicted most subjects' HLA-A and HLA-B alleles. Later analysis demonstrated an association between a missense DCLRE1C variant and TCR beta V- and J-gene trimming. Fewer N-insertions (relative to the approximately 700-donor mean) were reportedly seen in an Asian-associated ancestry cluster in a later analysis.

Amplification used 60 Vbeta primers and 13 Jbeta primers. The method was immunoSEQ multiplex PCR; TCRdb's version includes in-frame clones alone and lacks a portion of them. The data contain approximately 58,000 clones, about 80% of them singletons. Germline V gene data show CDR1 as SGHRS and CDR2 as YFSETQ. This CDR3 is 15 amino acids long. Trimming removed 0 bases at V and 7 bases at J, with 16 bases between. The sample comprised PBMCs. The receptor comes from a young man in good health and CMV-seronegative. The chain combines TRBV5-1 with TRBJ1-2; D might be TRBD1 (6 bases). The CDR3 region is CASSLEGQKAGGYTF. Written as DNA, the CDR3 is TGCGCCAGCAGCTTGGAAGGACAGAAGGCGGGTGGCTACACCTTC. The full variable domain, completed using reference TRBV5-1 and TRBJ1-2, is KAGVTQTPRYLIKTRGQQVTLSCSPISGHRSVSWYQQTPGQGLQFLFEYFSETQRNKGNFPGRFSGRQFSNSRSEMNVSTLELGDSALYLCASSLEGQKAGGYTFGSGTRLTVV.